This T cell receptor (beta chain) was found in a study of T cell responses to AZD1222 COVID-19 vaccine. To note about this clone: Its target is unknown.

The protocol was immunoSEQ multiplex PCR, while the TCRdb copy is restricted to in-frame clones and leaves out a portion. The sample carries some 200,000 clones, approximately 95% recorded once. V gave up 4 bases and J gave up 2 bases, with 16 bases separating them. The CDR3 runs 16 residues. In germline, CDR1 is LGHNA, CDR2 YNFKEQ. Overall study results and limits: Once two AZD1222 doses were given, Spike-specific TCR breadth and depth went up. White British donors predominated, females outnumbered males, and clonal diversity was possibly underestimated. Spike-wide vaccine-associated CD4 TCRs dominated at 160-218 and 743-854.

This specimen was peripheral blood, taken on day 0 of AZD1222 vaccination. The receptor comes from an adult in good health. This chain uses TRBV4-2 with TRBJ2-3, with D possibly being TRBD2 (7 bases). The CDR3 region is CASSRGGQVPTDTQYF. The CDR3 coding sequence is TGTGCCAGCAGCCGGGGGGGCCAAGTCCCCACAGATACGCAGTATTTT.